The source of this TCR beta chain is a study of T cells after yellow fever vaccination. Overall study: The fractions with low cell numbers were processed using SMART-Seq v4 Ultra Low Input.

Per germline, CDR1 MGHDK and CDR2 SYGVNS. The V end lost 4 bases, the J end lost 7 bases, and 5 bases lay between the germline ends. The CDR3 spans 11 residues. A single record per CDR3 protein comes from TCRdb applying MiXCR to the 5' RACE reads. The sample carries approximately 350,000 distinct CDR3 sequences, roughly 10% recorded once. Study-wide results and caveats: Peak timing came faster in the weaker secondary response, day 5 versus 15. Boosting was followed by the reappearance of most primary-vaccination clones (less than 98% CD4, 85% to 90% CD8). The appearance of a small share of clonotypes in both CD4 and CD8 compartments was observed.

A remark on this clonotype: Its antigen is undetermined.

The sample here was PBMCs, taken on the day of the first yellow fever vaccination. The J gene is TRBJ2-1, the V gene TRBV25-1; the D is unclear. The receptor comes from a young man who received the YFV17D yellow fever vaccine. This CDR3 is CASSGQNEQFF. The CDR3 coding sequence is TGTGCCAGCAGTGGGCAAAATGAGCAGTTCTTC. The full variable domain, in which reference TRBV25-1 and TRBJ2-1 provide the parts outside the CDR3, is EADIYQTPRYLVIGTGKKITLECSQTMGHDKMYWYQQDPGMELHLIHYSYGVNSTEKGDLSSESTVSRIRTEHFPLTLESARPSHTSQYLCASSGQNEQFFGPGTRLTVL.